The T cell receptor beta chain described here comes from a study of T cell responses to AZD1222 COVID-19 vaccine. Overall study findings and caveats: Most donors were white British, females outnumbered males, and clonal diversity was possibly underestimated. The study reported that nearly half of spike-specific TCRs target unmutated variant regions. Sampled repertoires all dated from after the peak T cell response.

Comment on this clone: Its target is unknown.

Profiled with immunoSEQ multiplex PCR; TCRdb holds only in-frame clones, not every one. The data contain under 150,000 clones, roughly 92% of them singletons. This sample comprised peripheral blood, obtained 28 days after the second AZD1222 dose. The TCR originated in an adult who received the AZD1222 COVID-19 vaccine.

The CDR3 DNA follows: TGTGCCAGCAGCCAAAACAGGCACTATGGCTACACCTTC. Translating it yields CASSQNRHYGYTF. The chain combines TRBV3-1 (or the pseudogene TRBV3-2) with TRBJ1-2; tentative D call: TRBD1 (5 bases). The CDR3 is 13 amino acids. V lost 2 bases and J lost 3, with 7 bases in between. In germline, CDR1 is LGHDT, CDR2 YNNKEL (reference sequence).